Following are 18 T cell receptor beta chains from one sample sequenced in a study of blood T cell repertoires in COVID-19. TCRdb's copy holds only in-frame clones and misses some; the assay was immunoSEQ multiplex PCR. Of 450,000 to 500,000 clones detected, 70% to 90% appear once; the ten largest clones hold about 3%. The source material was peripheral blood. These receptors came from a human donor in a cohort sampled during active COVID-19.

The rearrangement links TRBV4-3 to TRBJ1-6; a weak D match, TRBD1 (6 bases). CDR3 length equals 14 residues. Between the trimmed V and J ends, which lost 3 bases and 9 bases, there was a span of 12 bases. CDR1 is LGHNA and CDR2 is YSLEER in the germline V gene. CDR3 bases: TGCGCCAGCAGCCATGAGGACAGAGGTTCACCCCTCCACTTT. Translating it yields CASSHEDRGSPLHF.

The V call is TRBV18, the J call TRBJ2-4, with 7 bases fitting TRBD2. Unmatched junction bases numbered 10, after V lost 3 bases and J lost 5 bases. There are 16 residues in the CDR3. From germline, CDR1 is KGHSH and CDR2 LQKENI. In nucleotides, the CDR3 is TGTGCCAGCTCACCCTCGGGACTAAGGGACGAAAACATTCAGTACTTC. It codes for CASSPSGLRDENIQYF.

The chain links TRBV27 to TRBJ2-7; maybe TRBD2 (6 bases). The CDR3 consists of 16 residues. V lost 5 bases and J 6 bases, leaving 23 bases between the germline ends. Germline values: CDR1 MNHEY, CDR2 SMNVEV (reference sequence). CDR3 region: CASSPPGLLRWREQYF. In DNA, the CDR3 is TGTGCCAGCAGTCCACCGGGACTCTTACGGTGGCGCGAGCAGTACTTC.

The chain recombines TRBV30 with TRBJ2-5; tentatively, D is TRBD1 (6 bases). In germline, CDR1 is GTSNPN, CDR2 SVGIG (reference sequence). CDR3 length: 14 amino acids. V lost 3 bases and J lost 2, with 13 bases in between. The chain's CDR3 is CAWSKGHIQETQYF. CDR3 in DNA: TGTGCCTGGAGCAAGGGACATATACAAGAGACCCAGTACTTC.

V is TRBV28 and J is TRBJ2-7, with 15 bases fitting TRBD2. From germline, CDR1 is MDHEN and CDR2 SYDVKM. The CDR3 loop spans 15 amino acids. Trimming at V came to 6 bases and at J to 4 bases, leaving 4 bases not matched to a gene. The CDR3 region has the DNA TGTGCCAGCAGGCTGGGACTAGCGGGAGGATACGAGCAGTACTTC. It encodes CASRLGLAGGYEQYF. Full variable domain (missing parts from reference TRBV28 and TRBJ2-7): DVKVTQSSRYLVKRTGEKVFLECVQDMDHENMFWYRQDPGLGLRLIYFSYDVKMKEKGDIPEGYSVSREKKERFSLILESASTNQTSMYLCASRLGLAGGYEQYFGPGTRLTVT.

The rearrangement links TRBV5-5 to TRBJ1-2, with D possibly being TRBD1 (6 bases). Trimming pared 0 bases from V and 0 bases from J, leaving 15 bases between. This CDR3 comprises 17 residues. In germline, CDR1 is SGHKS, CDR2 YYEKEE (reference sequence). Written as DNA, the CDR3 is TGTGCCAGCAGCTTGGTACCAGGGGCCAACACTAACTATGGCTACACCTTC. It encodes CASSLVPGANTNYGYTF.

The rearrangement links TRBV5-1 to TRBJ1-4; perhaps TRBD1 as D (5 bases). Germline V gene data show CDR1 as SGHRS and CDR2 as YFSETQ. This CDR3 contains 14 residues. V was pared by 4 bases and J by 8 bases, with 15 bases between. The CDR3 DNA reads as TGCGCCAGCAGCCCCTGGCAGGGTGGCGAAAAACTGTTTTTT. Its translation is CASSPWQGGEKLFF.

The chain combines TRBV10-2 with TRBJ2-7, with 8 bases aligning to TRBD2. Germline CDR1 is WSHSY and CDR2 is SAAADI. The CDR3 is 15 amino acids. V was pared by 6 bases and J by 0 bases, with 7 bases of the junction left unmatched. CDR3 bases: TGCGCCAGCAGGGAACTAGCGGCCAGCTCCTACGAGCAGTACTTC. Translating gives CASRELAASSYEQYF.

This clone was counted once. The genes are TRBV11-1 and TRBJ2-7; TRBD1 might be the D (5 bases). The CDR3 consists of 13 residues. The V gene lost 3 bases and the J gene lost 7 bases, with 13 bases spanning the gap. Germline CDR1 is SGHAT and CDR2 is FQDESV (reference sequence). The CDR3 DNA reads as TGTGCCAGCAGCTTCGGAAGGGGAAGGGAGCAGTACTTC. Translating it yields CASSFGRGREQYF. The variable domain in full, completed from reference TRBV11-1 and TRBJ2-7, reads EAEVAQSPRYKITEKSQAVAFWCDPISGHATLYWYRQILGQGPELLVQFQDESVVDDSQLPKDRFSAERLKGVDSTLKIQPAELGDSAMYLCASSFGRGREQYFGPGTRLTVT.

The chain carries TRBV5-1 and TRBJ2-1; weak D call: TRBD2 (6 bases). V was trimmed by 4 bases and J by 1 base, leaving 15 bases between them. Germline V lookup: CDR1 SGHRS, CDR2 YFSETQ. The CDR3 is made up of 16 amino acids. CDR3 sequence reads: CASSPFGTQSYNEQFF. The CDR3 DNA reads as TGCGCCAGCAGCCCATTCGGGACTCAATCCTACAATGAGCAGTTCTTC.

J is TRBJ2-1 and V is TRBV3-1 (or the pseudogene TRBV3-2); no definite D call. Germline lookup yields CDR1 LGHDT and CDR2 YNNKEL (reference sequence). The CDR3 runs 12 residues. V gave up 3 bases and J gave up 7 bases, with 7 bases separating them. The CDR3 protein is CASSQTVNEQFF. The CDR3 DNA sequence: TGTGCCAGCAGCCAGACTGTAAATGAGCAGTTCTTC.

V usage is TRBV2 and J usage is TRBJ2-5, with 10 bases fitting TRBD2. In germline, CDR1 is SNHLY, CDR2 FYNNEI. V gave up 2 bases and J gave up 5 bases; unmatched junction bases: 5. This CDR3 comprises 15 residues. CDR3 DNA: TGTGCCAGCAGTGAACTAGCGGGAGCGTTTGAGACCCAGTACTTC. This translates into CASSELAGAFETQYF.

This sequence joins TRBV30 and TRBJ1-1; perhaps TRBD1 as D (5 bases). The germline V gene has CDR1 GTSNPN and CDR2 SVGIG (reference sequence). Trimming stripped 3 bases from V and 7 bases from J, with 12 bases between. The CDR3 consists of 12 residues. As DNA, the CDR3 is TGTGCCTGGAGCCAGGGTGGAAATGAAGCTTTCTTT. Protein product: CAWSQGGNEAFF.

The V call is TRBV27, the J call TRBJ2-3; the match to TRBD2 covers 9 bases. This CDR3 has 16 residues. CDR1 MNHEY and CDR2 SMNVEV come from the germline V gene (reference sequence). V was clipped by 4 bases and J by 1 base; unmatched bases: 6. CDR3 nucleotide sequence: TGTGCCAGCAGTTGGGGCGGGAGGGGTGGCACAGATACGCAGTATTTT. It encodes CASSWGGRGGTDTQYF.

This clone was seen once. The V gene is TRBV28, the J gene TRBJ1-2; D is perhaps TRBD1 (5 bases). V shed 5 bases and J shed 3 bases, with 19 bases lying between them. CDR3 length: 16 amino acids. Germline values: CDR1 MDHEN, CDR2 SYDVKM. CDR3 sequence reads: CASSRIPLGQDYGYTF. In DNA, the CDR3 is TGTGCCAGCAGTCGAATACCCCTCGGACAAGACTATGGCTACACCTTC.

CDR3 nucleotides: TGTGCCAGCTCACCGTCGGGGTCGGACACTGAAGCTTTCTTT. It translates to CASSPSGSDTEAFF. The V gene is TRBV18, the J gene TRBJ1-1; D call uncertain. Germline V gene data show CDR1 as KGHSH and CDR2 as LQKENI. The CDR3 is 14 residues long. The V end was cut by 3 bases, the J end by 3 bases, with 11 bases between.

The rearrangement uses TRBV7-2 and TRBJ1-4; 11 positions agree with TRBD1. Germline assignment: CDR1 SGHTA and CDR2 FQGNSA. The J segment lost 0 bases and the V segment lost 5 bases, leaving 2 bases of the junction unmatched. The CDR3 runs 16 residues. The CDR3 is CASSRTGGATNEKLFF. The CDR3 DNA reads TGTGCCAGCAGCAGGACAGGGGGCGCAACTAATGAAAAACTGTTTTTT.

The chain has TRBV4-3 and TRBJ2-3; perhaps TRBD1 as D (5 bases). Germline V gives CDR1 LGHNA, CDR2 YSLEER. The CDR3 has 15 residues. V lost 0 bases and J 3 bases, leaving 10 bases between the germline ends. CDR3 residues: CASSQEQGRTDTQYF. CDR3 DNA sequence: TGCGCCAGCAGCCAAGAGCAGGGTCGGACAGATACGCAGTATTTT.